The rows below give T cell receptor beta chains drawn from one sample of a study of blood T cell repertoires in COVID-19. Profiled with immunoSEQ multiplex PCR; TCRdb holds only in-frame clones, not every one. The top ten clones hold more than 6.5% of a sample with around 250,000 clones, around 86% of them seen once. Material: peripheral blood. The receptors shown here come from a woman aged 70 to 79 with active or convalescent COVID-19. CDR3s include the opening cysteine and the closing phenylalanine or tryptophan. Fields, in order: D gene, clone size, J gene, V gene, CDR3 DNA, CDR3 protein. A D gene is named only where the DNA matches it firmly. Clone sizes are given selectively: once, few, many, or a class where the clone is expanded.

TRBD2	-	TRBJ2-3	TRBV29-1	TGCAGCGTCCAAACTAGCGGGGGGAAATCGGATACGCAGTATTTT	CSVQTSGGKSDTQYF
-	-	TRBJ2-3	TRBV11-3	TGTGCCAGCAGCTTAGGAACGGCAGATACGCAGTATTTT	CASSLGTADTQYF
-	-	TRBJ2-7	TRBV5-1	TGCGCCAGCAGCTTGGGATCAGGGGTCTACGAGCAGTACTTC	CASSLGSGVYEQYF
-	-	TRBJ1-2	TRBV6-2/TRBV6-3	TGTGCCAGCAGTTATAGTTGGGAAGAAAAAGGGGTCACCTTC	CASSYSWEEKGVTF
-	few	TRBJ1-2	TRBV24-1	TGTGCCACCAGTGACGGACAATCTAGGCTGCGAAACTATGGCTACACCTTC	CATSDGQSRLRNYGYTF
TRBD1	-	TRBJ2-2	TRBV5-1	TGCGCCAGCAGCTTTCGGAGAAAGACAGGGACCGGGGAGCTGTTTTTT	CASSFRRKTGTGELFF
TRBD1	-	TRBJ1-2	TRBV15	TGTGCCACCACCCCAGGATATGGCGGACAGGGAAACTATGGCTACACCTTC	CATTPGYGGQGNYGYTF
-	-	TRBJ1-2	TRBV19	TGTGCCAGTAGTATAAACCTAGACTATGGCTACACCTTC	CASSINLDYGYTF
TRBD2	-	TRBJ2-3	TRBV7-3	TGTGCCAGCAGCTTGGACGGGGGAGGGACAGATACGCAGTATTTT	CASSLDGGGTDTQYF
TRBD2	-	TRBJ2-3	TRBV2	TGTGCCAGCAGGCCCAGCGGGGGCGGGGATACGCAGTATTTT	CASRPSGGGDTQYF
-	-	TRBJ1-1	TRBV3-1/TRBV3-2	TGTGCCAGCAAGAGCACCCCTGACGGGGTTGAAGCTTTCTTT	CASKSTPDGVEAFF
-	-	TRBJ1-5	TRBV11-2	TGTGCCAGCAGCTTAGCGAGCAATCAGCCCCAGCATTTT	CASSLASNQPQHF
-	-	TRBJ2-7	TRBV12-5	TGTGCTAGTGGTTCCCAGACATCCTCCTACGAGCAGTACTTC	CASGSQTSSYEQYF
TRBD1	-	TRBJ2-5	TRBV19	TGTGCCAGTAGTATCCGCCACGGGACAGCACAAGAGACCCAGTACTTC	CASSIRHGTAQETQYF
TRBD1	-	TRBJ1-1	TRBV4-3	TGCGCCAGCAGCCAAGTGAACAGGGGTAATGAAGCTTTCTTT	CASSQVNRGNEAFF
TRBD2	-	TRBJ2-3	TRBV10-3	TGTGCCACTGGGGGGGGCACAGATACGCAGTATTTT	CATGGGTDTQYF